A single sample is the source of the 22 T cell receptor beta chains below, sequenced in a study of blood T cells in healthy people across ages. PCR was performed a second time for about 7 to 11 cycles using a sample-barcoded 5' primer and a J-beta primer mix. TCRdb processed the 5' RACE reads anew with MiXCR; each CDR3 protein has one entry. The sample has 650,000 to 1,000,000 distinct CDR3 sequences; less than 60% are singletons. The sample was blood. Every receptor here comes from an elderly man in good health.

The chain carries TRBV6-2 or TRBV6-3 and TRBJ2-1; 9 positions agree with TRBD2. J lost 7 bases, V lost 3 bases, and 10 bases had no gene match. Per the germline V gene, CDR1 is MNHEY and CDR2 is SVGEGT. The CDR3 is made up of 16 amino acids. Written as DNA, the CDR3 is TGTGCCAGCAGTTATCCGGCGGGAGGGCCTAAGAATGAGCAGTTCTTC. This gives the protein CASSYPAGGPKNEQFF.

The genes are TRBV6-6 and TRBJ1-6, with no clear D. The length of the CDR3 is 14 residues. The V gene lost 0 bases and the J gene lost 6 bases, with 6 bases spanning the gap. Looked up from germline, CDR1 is MNHNY and CDR2 is SVGAGI (reference sequence). DNA of the CDR3: TGTGCCAGCAGTTACTCGAGTAGTAATTCACCCCTCCACTTT. Translated: CASSYSSSNSPLHF.

The chain is built from TRBV5-1 and TRBJ2-7, with a possible D match to TRBD2 (5 bases). Germline V gene lookup returns CDR1 SGHRS and CDR2 YFSETQ. V was shortened by 0 bases and J by 5 bases, with 12 bases between the two germline ends. This CDR3 is 14 amino acids long. For the CDR3, the DNA is TGCGCCAGCAGCTTGGGAGGGTTAGGCCACGAGCAGTACTTC. It encodes CASSLGGLGHEQYF.

This chain connects TRBV7-9 to TRBJ2-4, with D hard to call. The V gene's germline CDR1 is SEHNR and CDR2 FQNEAQ (reference sequence). CDR3 length: 14 amino acids. V shed 0 bases and J shed 9 bases, with 12 bases lying between them. CDR3 nucleotides: TGTGCCAGCAGCTTAGCGCCAGCCATGAGCATTCAGTACTTC. Translated: CASSLAPAMSIQYF. The full variable domain, its missing parts supplied by reference TRBV7-9 and TRBJ2-4, is DTGVSQNPRHKITKRGQNVTFRCDPISEHNRLYWYRQTLGQGPEFLTYFQNEAQLEKSRLLSDRFSAERPKGSFSTLEIQRTEQGDSAMYLCASSLAPAMSIQYFGAGTRLSVL.

This clonotype was found a few times. The chain recombines TRBV7-6 with TRBJ2-7; D is possibly TRBD2 (6 bases). From germline, CDR1 is SGHVS and CDR2 FNYEAQ. The CDR3 sequence is 14 residues long. Trimming pared 5 bases from V and 7 bases from J, leaving 18 bases between. CDR3 sequence: CASSTTGTSSEQYF. The CDR3, as DNA: TGTGCCAGCAGCACCACCGGGACTTCAAGTGAGCAGTACTTC.

This chain joins TRBV7-2 and TRBJ2-1; 8 nucleotides line up with TRBD1. Germline V CDR1 and CDR2: SGHTA, FQGNSA. J gave up 9 bases and V 2 bases, and 6 bases lay outside the gene matches. This CDR3 is 14 amino acids long. DNA for the CDR3: TGTGCCAGCAGCTTACGGACAGGGTCGAGTGAGCAGTTCTTC. It translates to CASSLRTGSSEQFF.

The V and J genes are TRBV12-3 or TRBV12-4 and TRBJ2-5; the match to TRBD1 covers 11 bases. V gave up 8 bases and J gave up 5 bases; unmatched junction bases: 7. The CDR3 runs 14 residues. This CDR3 reads CASRRTGGSETQYF. DNA of the CDR3: TGTGCCAGCCGGAGGACAGGGGGCTCTGAGACCCAGTACTTC.

V is TRBV7-2 and J is TRBJ2-7; D might be TRBD2 (6 bases). CDR3 length equals 18 residues. The germline V and J ends were trimmed by 5 bases and 1 base, with 24 bases remaining between them. The germline V gene has CDR1 SGHTA and CDR2 FQGNSA. CDR3 sequence reads: CASSPALVGGRGSYEQYF. DNA for the CDR3: TGTGCCAGCAGCCCCGCATTAGTTGGGGGGAGAGGGTCCTACGAGCAGTACTTC.

The rearrangement joins TRBV6-1 to TRBJ2-5, with 14 bases that match TRBD2. The J segment lost 11 bases and the V segment lost 10 bases, leaving 18 bases of the junction unmatched. Germline V lookup: CDR1 MNHNS, CDR2 SASEGT. The CDR3 totals 16 residues. The CDR3 sequence is CAIAGTSGSGGNEQYF. The CDR3 coding sequence is TGTGCCATCGCCGGGACTAGCGGGAGTGGGGGCAATGAGCAGTACTTC.

The chain has TRBV5-6 and TRBJ2-1; 7 bases align to TRBD2. V dropped 2 bases and J dropped 3; count of bases not matched to a gene: 5. Germline loops: CDR1 SGHDT, CDR2 YYEEEE. The length of the CDR3 is 15 residues. The CDR3 region has the DNA TGTGCCAGCAGCTTCGCAGCGGGAATCTACAATGAGCAGTTCTTC. Residues: CASSFAAGIYNEQFF.

The chain has TRBV7-8 and TRBJ2-7, with 9 bases that match TRBD1. The CDR3 is 14 amino acids. The trim removed 5 bases at V and 7 bases at J, leaving 9 bases unmatched. Germline V gives CDR1 SGHVS, CDR2 FQNEAQ. The chain's CDR3 is CASSPRTGDGEQYF. The CDR3 DNA reads as TGTGCCAGCAGCCCACGGACAGGGGATGGAGAGCAGTACTTC. The full variable domain, rest sourced from reference TRBV7-8 and TRBJ2-7, is GAGVSQSPRYKVAKRGQDVALRCDPISGHVSLFWYQQALGQGPEFLTYFQNEAQLDKSGLPSDRFFAERPEGSVSTLKIQRTQQEDSAVYLCASSPRTGDGEQYFGPGTRLTVT.

The CDR3 bases are TGTGCCAGCAGCACCCGGAGGGCAGAAGTCTATGGCTACACCTTC. It translates to CASSTRRAEVYGYTF. The rearrangement uses TRBV7-2 and TRBJ1-2; no firm D call. This CDR3 comprises 15 residues. Germline-derived CDR1 and CDR2 are SGHTA and FQGNSA. The V and J ends lost 5 bases and 4 bases respectively, with 17 bases between them.

This chain connects TRBV11-3 to TRBJ2-3, with D possibly being TRBD2 (7 bases). Germline values: CDR1 SGHNT, CDR2 YENEEA. The V end lost 5 bases, the J end lost 2 bases, and 17 bases lay between the germline ends. CDR3 length: 16 residues. The CDR3 DNA reads TGTGCCAGCAGCCGGGGGGAGGGACATTACACAGATACGCAGTATTTT. Residues: CASSRGEGHYTDTQYF.

The sample holds a few counts of this clonotype. The chain recombines TRBV11-3 with TRBJ2-1; 7 bases are a match to TRBD2. The germline V gene encodes CDR1 SGHNT and CDR2 YENEEA. J lost 8 bases, V lost 0 bases, and 4 bases had no gene match. The CDR3 has 14 amino acids. The CDR3, as DNA: TGTGCCAGCAGCTTAGATGGGGGGAGGGATGAGCAGTTCTTC. Translating it yields CASSLDGGRDEQFF. The full variable domain, with the rest looked up from reference TRBV11-3 and TRBJ2-1, is EAGVVQSPRYKIIEKKQPVAFWCNPISGHNTLYWYLQNLGQGPELLIRYENEEAVDDSQLPKDRFSAERLKGVDSTLKIQPAELGDSAVYLCASSLDGGRDEQFFGPGTRLTVL.

This clonotype showed up just a few times. The rearrangement links TRBV3-1 to TRBJ2-1; TRBD1 is a possible D gene (6 bases). Germline V gives CDR1 LGHDT, CDR2 YNNKEL (reference sequence). V lost 6 bases and J 4 bases, leaving 16 bases between the germline ends. This CDR3 spans 15 amino acids. CDR3 residues: CASSLPRTEYNEQFF. CDR3 bases: TGTGCCAGCAGTCTTCCTCGGACAGAATACAATGAGCAGTTCTTC.

The rearrangement joins TRBV5-1 to TRBJ2-1; D possibly matches TRBD1 or TRBD2 (6 bases each). The last part of the DNA fits TRBJ2-7 better; the J call may be wrong. Germline values: CDR1 SGHRS, CDR2 YFSETQ. The CDR3 contains 16 residues. The CDR3 reads CASSDEGGGVYNEQYF. The CDR3 coding sequence is TGCGCCAGCAGCGACGAAGGGGGAGGCGTATACAATGAGCAGTACTTC.

This clonotype came up once. The rearrangement joins TRBV6-1 to TRBJ1-1; D is ambiguous. Germline V gene lookup returns CDR1 MNHNS and CDR2 SASEGT. Trimming left V 8 bases short and J 0 bases short, with 7 bases between. CDR3 length: 12 amino acids. The DNA of the CDR3 is TGTGCCAGCGGAATAGTGAACACTGAAGCTTTCTTT. Its translation: CASGIVNTEAFF.

This clonotype was observed a handful of times. The J gene is TRBJ2-5, the V gene TRBV29-1; 10 positions match TRBD2. The ends lost 3 bases at V and 4 bases at J; junction bases unmatched: 8. This CDR3 is built from 15 residues. Germline CDR1 is SQVTM and CDR2 is ANQGSEA. CDR3 DNA sequence: TGCAGCGTTGAGCGGAGCGGGAGGGCCGGAGAGACCCAGTACTTC. This gives the protein CSVERSGRAGETQYF.

The chain has TRBV18 and TRBJ1-2; a possible D gene is TRBD1 (6 bases). Trimming removed 5 bases at V and 2 bases at J, with 12 bases between. Germline loops: CDR1 KGHSH, CDR2 LQKENI. This CDR3 has 14 residues. The CDR3 DNA follows: TGTGCCAGCTCAGCCGACAGGAGCAACTATGGCTACACCTTC. It translates to CASSADRSNYGYTF.

The sample holds many counts of this clonotype. The chain recombines TRBV29-1 with TRBJ2-7, with TRBD2 matching over 9 bases. The CDR3 has 13 residues. With 4 bases clipped from V and 1 base from J, the junction kept 2 bases outside the gene matches. From germline, CDR1 is SQVTM and CDR2 ANQGSEA. The CDR3 sequence is CSVVTSGSYEQYF. CDR3 nucleotide sequence: TGCAGCGTTGTGACTAGCGGTTCCTACGAGCAGTACTTC.

As concerns this clonotype: A much larger clone lies a single base off, so this may be a read error. The chain uses TRBV5-1 and TRBJ2-5; 8 bases map to TRBD2. The DNA end favors TRBJ2-7, so the J call may be wrong. The germline CDR1 and CDR2 sequences are SGHRS and YFSETQ. The CDR3 runs to 15 residues. CDR3: CASSLGLALSSEQYF. DNA of the CDR3: TGCGCCAGCAGCTTGGGACTAGCGCTTTCCTCCGAGCAGTACTTC.

The table lists this clonotype with many counts. The chain carries TRBV7-9 and TRBJ2-7; 7 positions agree with TRBD2. The CDR3 is 16 residues long. The V gene's germline CDR1 is SEHNR and CDR2 FQNEAQ (reference sequence). The V gene end was trimmed by 2 bases and the J gene end by 7 bases; junction bases not matched to a gene: 14. CDR3 sequence reads: CASSLKKAGVGNEQYF. CDR3 sequence (DNA): TGTGCCAGCAGCTTAAAAAAGGCGGGAGTCGGAAATGAGCAGTACTTC.